This is a list of T cell receptor beta chains from one sample in a study of CD8 T cells in Susac syndrome. TCRdb re-analysed the immunoSEQ multiplex PCR reads in MiXCR, keeping a single row per CDR3 protein. The sample records about 400,000 distinct CDR3 sequences, 75% to 90% being singletons. The specimen was CD8+ T cells from PBMCs. The receptors derive from a human donor with multiple sclerosis. CDR3s include the opening cysteine and the closing phenylalanine or tryptophan. The order of the fields is CDR3 DNA, CDR3 protein, D gene, J gene, V gene, clone size. D genes are given only for firm matches. Clone size is shown for a subset of rows, as once, few, many or a class of expanded clone.

cdr3_nt: TGTGCCAGCAGTGGGCCGGGGTGGAACACCGGGGAGCTGTTTTTT
cdr3_aa: CASSGPGWNTGELFF
d_call: .
j_call: TRBJ2-2
v_call: TRBV25-1
clone_size: .

cdr3_nt: TGTGCCAGCAGCCTTTTGGGTGACACCGGGGAGCTGTTTTTT
cdr3_aa: CASSLLGDTGELFF
d_call: .
j_call: TRBJ2-2
v_call: TRBV11-3
clone_size: .

cdr3_nt: TGTGCCTGGACCCAGGGGATCGGGCCCTACAATGAGCAGTTCTTC
cdr3_aa: CAWTQGIGPYNEQFF
d_call: .
j_call: TRBJ2-1
v_call: TRBV30
clone_size: .

cdr3_nt: TGTGCCAGCAGCCAAACGACTAGCGGTGAGCAGTACTTC
cdr3_aa: CASSQTTSGEQYF
d_call: TRBD2
j_call: TRBJ2-7
v_call: TRBV14
clone_size: .

cdr3_nt: TGTGCCTGGAGGGAAGAGGGTTCCCAATATCCCTACGAGCAGTACTTC
cdr3_aa: CAWREEGSQYPYEQYF
d_call: .
j_call: TRBJ2-7
v_call: TRBV30
clone_size: .

cdr3_nt: TGCAGTGCTAGAGGATTATGGACAACGAATGAGCAGTTCTTC
cdr3_aa: CSARGLWTTNEQFF
d_call: .
j_call: TRBJ2-1
v_call: TRBV20-1
clone_size: .

cdr3_nt: TGTGCCAGCAGCCTATTTCAATCCACCGGGGAGCTGTTTTTT
cdr3_aa: CASSLFQSTGELFF
d_call: .
j_call: TRBJ2-2
v_call: TRBV14
clone_size: .

cdr3_nt: TGTGCCAGCAGTGAATCTGGGGGTCTGGCGTACGAGCAGTACTTC
cdr3_aa: CASSESGGLAYEQYF
d_call: .
j_call: TRBJ2-7
v_call: TRBV2
clone_size: .

cdr3_nt: TGTGCCAGCAGCTTAAGCTTCTTTAGCACAGATACGCAGTATTTT
cdr3_aa: CASSLSFFSTDTQYF
d_call: .
j_call: TRBJ2-3
v_call: TRBV7-9
clone_size: once

cdr3_nt: TGCGCCAGCAGCCAAGATCGCGGGACAGGTGACTATGGCTACACCTTC
cdr3_aa: CASSQDRGTGDYGYTF
d_call: TRBD1
j_call: TRBJ1-2
v_call: TRBV4-1
clone_size: .

cdr3_nt: TGTGCCAGCACCCCCAGGAGGGTGGGTTCCCGGGGGGAGCGGGAGATAAACGAGCAGTACTTC
cdr3_aa: CASTPRRVGSRGEREINEQYF
d_call: TRBD2
j_call: TRBJ2-7
v_call: TRBV28
clone_size: .

cdr3_nt: TGTGCCAGCAGTCCGGGGATCTCCACTGAAGCTTTCTTT
cdr3_aa: CASSPGISTEAFF
d_call: .
j_call: TRBJ1-1
v_call: TRBV12-3/TRBV12-4
clone_size: .

cdr3_nt: TGTGCCAGCAGCTTAGATGGACGGGGAAGCACAGATACGCAGTATTTT
cdr3_aa: CASSLDGRGSTDTQYF
d_call: .
j_call: TRBJ2-3
v_call: TRBV11-2
clone_size: .

cdr3_nt: TGCGCCAGCAGCTCCACTGAGATTCAAGAGACCCAGTACTTC
cdr3_aa: CASSSTEIQETQYF
d_call: .
j_call: TRBJ2-5
v_call: TRBV5-1
clone_size: .

cdr3_nt: TGTGCCATCAGAACAGGGATGAACACCGGGGAGCTGTTTTTT
cdr3_aa: CAIRTGMNTGELFF
d_call: .
j_call: TRBJ2-2
v_call: TRBV10-3
clone_size: .

cdr3_nt: TGCAGTGCTAGCGGTAAAGGGGGCACAGATACGCAGTATTTT
cdr3_aa: CSASGKGGTDTQYF
d_call: .
j_call: TRBJ2-3
v_call: TRBV20-1
clone_size: once

cdr3_nt: TGTGCCAGCAGTGAGGGACCCACTGCTGAGCAGTTCTTC
cdr3_aa: CASSEGPTAEQFF
d_call: .
j_call: TRBJ2-1
v_call: TRBV6-4
clone_size: .

cdr3_nt: TGTGCCAGCGAAAGGCTAGCGGGAGCAAGTCTTAAGAATGAGCAGTTCTTC
cdr3_aa: CASERLAGASLKNEQFF
d_call: TRBD2
j_call: TRBJ2-1
v_call: TRBV5-6
clone_size: .

cdr3_nt: TGTGCCTTGTCAGACAGGGGGTCCTACGAGCAGTACTTC
cdr3_aa: CALSDRGSYEQYF
d_call: TRBD1
j_call: TRBJ2-7
v_call: TRBV2
clone_size: .

cdr3_nt: TGCGCCAGCAGCTTTGGCTGGGGATCTCAGCCCCAGCATTTT
cdr3_aa: CASSFGWGSQPQHF
d_call: .
j_call: TRBJ1-5
v_call: TRBV5-1
clone_size: once

cdr3_nt: TGCGCCAGCAGCCAAGGACAGGGGGGACCTGGAAACACTGAAGCTTTCTTT
cdr3_aa: CASSQGQGGPGNTEAFF
d_call: TRBD1
j_call: TRBJ1-1
v_call: TRBV4-1
clone_size: .

cdr3_nt: TGTGCCAGCAGCCCAAGGGACCGGGCTCCAGCTTTGGGCAATCAGCCCCAGCATTTT
cdr3_aa: CASSPRDRAPALGNQPQHF
d_call: .
j_call: TRBJ1-5
v_call: TRBV7-3
clone_size: .

cdr3_nt: TGTGCCATCAGTGAGTACGGGACTACCGAAGAGACCCAGTACTTC
cdr3_aa: CAISEYGTTEETQYF
d_call: TRBD2
j_call: TRBJ2-5
v_call: TRBV10-3
clone_size: .

cdr3_nt: TGTGCCAGCACCCTCGGGCCCACAGATACGCAGTATTTT
cdr3_aa: CASTLGPTDTQYF
d_call: .
j_call: TRBJ2-3
v_call: TRBV6-5
clone_size: .

cdr3_nt: TGTGCCAGCAGTTACTCGATAACTGCCTCCTACGAGCAGTACTTC
cdr3_aa: CASSYSITASYEQYF
d_call: .
j_call: TRBJ2-7
v_call: TRBV6-5
clone_size: .

cdr3_nt: TGTGCCTGGAGTACCACAGACACAGATACGCAGTATTTT
cdr3_aa: CAWSTTDTDTQYF
d_call: .
j_call: TRBJ2-3
v_call: TRBV30
clone_size: .

cdr3_nt: TGTGCCAGCAGTGATCTCCAGTCAGAACTAGAAGACGGGGAGCTGTTTTTT
cdr3_aa: CASSDLQSELEDGELFF
d_call: .
j_call: TRBJ2-2
v_call: TRBV6-1
clone_size: .

cdr3_nt: TGTGCCAGCAGTTGGTTAGGCGGCGAGCAGTACTTC
cdr3_aa: CASSWLGGEQYF
d_call: .
j_call: TRBJ2-7
v_call: TRBV27
clone_size: .

cdr3_nt: TGTGCCAGCAGCTTAGCTAAGCGGGAGGGCCGAGATACGCAGTATTTT
cdr3_aa: CASSLAKREGRDTQYF
d_call: TRBD2
j_call: TRBJ2-3
v_call: TRBV7-8
clone_size: .

cdr3_nt: TGTGCCAGCAGCCAAACCCTCGGAGAGCAGTACTTC
cdr3_aa: CASSQTLGEQYF
d_call: .
j_call: TRBJ2-7
v_call: TRBV7-2
clone_size: .

cdr3_nt: TGTGCCACCAGCAGAGAACGGAGCTTCGCCACCGGGGAGCTGTTTTTT
cdr3_aa: CATSRERSFATGELFF
d_call: .
j_call: TRBJ2-2
v_call: TRBV15
clone_size: .

cdr3_nt: TGTGCCAGCAGTCCTCCGGGGTCCGGGGAGCTGTTTTTT
cdr3_aa: CASSPPGSGELFF
d_call: .
j_call: TRBJ2-2
v_call: TRBV12-3/TRBV12-4
clone_size: few

cdr3_nt: TGTGCCAGCAGACAGATAGCCTCGGGAGGGGGGACCCACAATGAGCAGTTCTTC
cdr3_aa: CASRQIASGGGTHNEQFF
d_call: TRBD2
j_call: TRBJ2-1
v_call: TRBV7-2
clone_size: .

cdr3_nt: TGTGCCAGCACAGAGAACCCGAACACTGAAGCTTTCTTT
cdr3_aa: CASTENPNTEAFF
d_call: .
j_call: TRBJ1-1
v_call: TRBV12-3/TRBV12-4
clone_size: .

cdr3_nt: TGTGCCAGCAGCCCAGGGAGTTTGGGCACTGAAGCTTTCTTT
cdr3_aa: CASSPGSLGTEAFF
d_call: .
j_call: TRBJ1-1
v_call: TRBV28
clone_size: once

cdr3_nt: TGTGCCAGCAGCTCTATAGCGGGAGCTTTCGATGAGCAGTTCTTC
cdr3_aa: CASSSIAGAFDEQFF
d_call: TRBD2
j_call: TRBJ2-1
v_call: TRBV7-8
clone_size: .

cdr3_nt: TGCAGCGTTGAAGACATAAACACCGGGGAGCTGTTTTTT
cdr3_aa: CSVEDINTGELFF
d_call: .
j_call: TRBJ2-2
v_call: TRBV29-1
clone_size: .

cdr3_nt: TGTGCCAGCACCACGAAAGGGGGGGGGTTTTCTGAAGCTTTCTTT
cdr3_aa: CASTTKGGGFSEAFF
d_call: .
j_call: TRBJ1-1
v_call: TRBV27
clone_size: .

cdr3_nt: TGTGCCAGCAGCTTGGCACCGGGACAGGGGGTCCAAGAGACCCAGTACTTC
cdr3_aa: CASSLAPGQGVQETQYF
d_call: TRBD1
j_call: TRBJ2-5
v_call: TRBV5-5
clone_size: .

cdr3_nt: TGTGCCAGCAGTTTAGGTAGCGGGAGGGGTGAGCAGTTCTTC
cdr3_aa: CASSLGSGRGEQFF
d_call: TRBD2
j_call: TRBJ2-1
v_call: TRBV27
clone_size: .